This T cell receptor beta chain was identified during a study of CD8+CD57+ T cells in acquired aplastic anemia. About the research overall: 3 to 4 ug was the average amount of DNA from sorted CD4+ and CD8+ cells. General observations from the study: Common to patients and controls were approximately 30 CD8+ CDR3 sequences.

Investigators profiled TCR beta VDJ and CDR3 from genomic DNA template. TCRdb reprocessed the reads via MiXCR and lists one record per CDR3 protein. The table records around 170,000 distinct CDR3 sequences, under 55% of them present only once. The CDR3 contains 12 residues. Looked up from germline, CDR1 is SNHLY and CDR2 is FYNNEI. The ends were cut back, 11 bases at V and 4 bases at J, with 14 bases in the middle. This clonotype showed up just once. The antigen is unknown. Patients sequenced had flow cytometry evidence of CD8+CD57+ cell expansion. Severe acquired aplastic anemia was the diagnosis recorded for all patients.

The specimen sequenced was sorted CD4+, CD8+, or CD8+CD57+ T cells (not recorded which) from PBMCs. The sequence was collected from a human donor with aplastic anemia. The chain is built from TRBV2 and TRBJ1-2; D may be TRBD1 (5 bases). This CDR3 is CAFRQTFYGYTF. CDR3 bases: TGTGCCTTCAGACAGACCTTCTATGGCTACACCTTC.